Presented here are 17 T cell receptor beta chains from one specimen sequenced in a study of tumor and adjacent non-tumor tissue in lung cancer. RNA was extracted from bulk tissue without any cell sorting. This non-tumor lung sample came from over 3 cm beyond the tumor edge. TCRbeta libraries were built with three rounds of nested PCR, modified from ARM-PCR. Each CDR3 protein is one row after TCRdb ran MiXCR on the multiplex PCR reads. The sample gives roughly 69,000 distinct CDR3 sequences, around 76% of which show up once; 40% to 55% is in the top ten. Sequenced material: distant non-tumor lung tissue. The receptors were gathered from a man aged 60 to 69 with non-small cell lung cancer.

For this clonotype: One end of the junction varies from germline; a read error may be responsible. The genes are TRBV29-1 and TRBJ2-1, with TRBD2 as a possible D gene (6 bases). The length of the CDR3 is 13 residues. CDR1 and CDR2 (germline): SQVTM, ANQGSEA. The CDR3 DNA is TGCACCGTTACGGAGGGCCTCAGCAATGAGAAGTTCTTC. This codes for CTVTEGLSNEKFF.

This clonotype was counted only a few times. A read error may account for a junction end that differs from germline. The chain uses TRBV4-1 and TRBJ1-4, with unresolved D. Germline CDR1 and CDR2: MGHRA and YSYEKL. CDR3 size: 16 residues. The CDR3 DNA reads TGCACCAGCGGCCAAGATATGTTTATGCGTGGAGAAAAACTGTTTTTT. Protein: CTSGQDMFMRGEKLFF.

A note on this clonotype: The junction departs from germline at one end; a sequencing error may be responsible. V usage is TRBV6-2 or TRBV6-3 and J usage is TRBJ2-7, with D tentatively TRBD1 (6 bases). Germline assignment: CDR1 MNHEY and CDR2 SVGEGT. The CDR3 sequence is 14 residues long. CDR3: CTSTTYRTAYEQYF. In DNA, the CDR3 is TGTACCAGCACTACTTACCGGACAGCCTACGAGCAGTACTTC.

The gene calls are TRBV6-6 and TRBJ1-2; D uncertain. The germline V gene encodes CDR1 MNHNY and CDR2 SVGAGI (reference sequence). The ends were cut back, 2 bases at V and 8 bases at J, with 27 bases in the middle. This CDR3 has 18 amino acids. The CDR3 loop is CASSYPWAASPGLEGYTF. The CDR3 nucleotides are TGTGCCAGCAGTTACCCCTGGGCCGCCAGCCCAGGATTGGAGGGCTACACCTTC.

A remark on this clonotype: The junction differs from germline at one of its ends, possibly a read error. For the CDR3, the DNA is TGTGCCAGTAGTGACAACTCTGGGGCCAACATTCTGACTTTC. It yields the protein CASSDNSGANILTF. This chain joins TRBV6-1 and TRBJ2-6; D may be TRBD1 (5 bases). Germline loops: CDR1 MNHNS, CDR2 SASEGT. The CDR3 extends over 14 amino acids.

With respect to this clonotype: A junction end diverges from the germline sequence, so it may reflect a read error. The genes are TRBV12-3 or TRBV12-4 and TRBJ2-3; 12 bases are shared with TRBD2. This CDR3 comprises 20 residues. The CDR3 loop is CVSSCWTSGVWNISTDTQYF. As DNA, the CDR3 is TGTGTCAGCAGTTGCTGGACTAGCGGGGTCTGGAATATAAGCACAGATACGCAGTATTTT.

This clonotype has a handful of counts. The junction and the germline gene differ at one end; a read error may be behind it. The chain combines TRBV14 with TRBJ2-1; no reliable D call. The CDR3 runs to 14 residues. Germline CDR1 SGHDN, CDR2 FVKESK. The CDR3 loop is CASSRDLSDNEQYF. DNA of the CDR3: TGTGCCAGCAGCCGAGACTTGTCCGACAATGAGCAGTATTTC.

Only one count was recorded for this clonotype. One end of the junction is discordant with germline, which a read error may explain. The chain carries TRBV10-2 and TRBJ2-1, with TRBD1 matching 8 bases. This CDR3 spans 14 amino acids. Germline-derived CDR1 and CDR2 are WSHSY and SAAADI. This CDR3 reads CASCRDRSFSEQLF. CDR3 in DNA: TGCGCCAGCTGCCGGGACAGGTCCTTCAGTGAGCAGCTCTTC.

This clonotype was observed once. In this CDR3 the conserved last residue, phenylalanine or tryptophan, is missing, so a read error is likely. The chain combines TRBV6-5 with TRBJ1-1, with unresolved D. CDR1 and CDR2 (germline): MNHEY, SVGAGI. The V gene lost 2 bases and the J gene lost 4 bases, with 14 bases spanning the gap. This CDR3 is 15 amino acids long. The chain's CDR3 is CASSYGGQVSTEAFS. The CDR3 DNA follows: TGTGCCAGCAGTTACGGCGGTCAAGTTTCCACTGAAGCTTTCTCT.

About this clonotype itself: This could be a read error, since a much larger clone is one nucleotide away. This chain connects TRBV5-1 to TRBJ1-1; D perhaps matches TRBD1 (5 bases). The ends were cut back, 7 bases at V and 3 bases at J, with 13 bases in the middle. Germline-derived CDR1 and CDR2 are SGHRS and YFSETQ. CDR3 length equals 13 residues. The CDR3: CASRRVGDTEAFF. The CDR3 coding sequence is TGCGCCAGCCGCCGTGTGGGGGACACTGAAGCTTTCTTT.

In regard to this clonotype: The junction differs from germline at one of its ends, possibly a read error. The rearrangement links TRBV4-1 to TRBJ1-5, with no clear D. The CDR3 runs to 17 residues. Germline lookup yields CDR1 MGHRA and CDR2 YSYEKL. CDR3 bases: TGCGCCAACAGCCAAGAGCGAGGATCAGATAGCAATCAGCCCCAGCATTTT. Translated: CANSQERGSDSNQPQHF.

This clonotype was detected once. The chain joins TRBV6-1 to TRBJ2-3; D not certain. The J call may be mistaken, given a closer DNA end match to TRBJ1-5. There are 13 residues in the CDR3. Germline V gene lookup returns CDR1 MNHNS and CDR2 SASEGT. CDR3 sequence: CASSVPFTDTQHF. DNA for the CDR3: TGTGCCAGCAGTGTTCCCTTCACAGATACGCAGCATTTT.

Turning to this clonotype: One end of the junction fails to match germline, which may point to a read error. The chain employs TRBV4-2 and TRBJ1-6; 10 nucleotides line up with TRBD1. Germline assignment: CDR1 LGHNA and CDR2 YNFKEQ. The CDR3 has 16 residues. The CDR3 DNA sequence: TGTGCCAGCAGCCAGACCTTGGACAGGGGGGCTTCACACCTCCACTTT. It encodes CASSQTLDRGASHLHF.

As for this clonotype: This may stem from a read error, because a much larger clone lies one nucleotide away. J is TRBJ1-5 and V is TRBV19, with TRBD1 identical over 9 bases. V trimming: 9 bases; J trimming: 2 bases; junction bases outside the gene matches: 11. The germline CDR1 and CDR2 sequences are LNHDA and SQIVND (reference sequence). The CDR3 covers 16 residues. Here the CDR3 reads CARSRDREGRNQPQHF. The CDR3 coding sequence is TGTGCCAGATCCCGGGACAGGGAAGGCCGCAATCAGCCCCAGCATTTT.

The CDR3 sequence: CATGLAGELTKNIQYF. As DNA, the CDR3 is TGTGCCACGGGACTAGCGGGAGAACTAACCAAAAACATTCAGTACTTC. V gene TRBV28 combines with J gene TRBJ2-4; 14 bases agree with TRBD2. With V trimmed by 10 bases and J by 2 bases, 7 bases remained unmatched. CDR1 and CDR2 (germline): MDHEN, SYDVKM. The CDR3 has 16 amino acids.

Of note for this clonotype: At one end the junction does not follow the germline gene, possibly because of a read error. This chain links TRBV6-5 with TRBJ2-2; D ambiguous. This CDR3 contains 14 residues. Looked up from germline, CDR1 is MNHEY and CDR2 is SVGAGI. The CDR3 is CASIYRPNTGELFF. The CDR3 coding sequence is TGTGCCAGCATTTACAGACCTAACACCGGGGAGCTGTTTTTT.

Comment on this clonotype: An end of the junction does not agree with germline; a read error may underlie this. J is TRBJ2-7 and V is TRBV29-1; D gene uncertain. CDR3 length equals 12 residues. Germline V gives CDR1 SQVTM, CDR2 ANQGSEA. CDR3 sequence (DNA): TGCAGCGTTGAGGAACAGAACAACGAGCAGTCCTTC. Protein sequence: CSVEEQNNEQSF.